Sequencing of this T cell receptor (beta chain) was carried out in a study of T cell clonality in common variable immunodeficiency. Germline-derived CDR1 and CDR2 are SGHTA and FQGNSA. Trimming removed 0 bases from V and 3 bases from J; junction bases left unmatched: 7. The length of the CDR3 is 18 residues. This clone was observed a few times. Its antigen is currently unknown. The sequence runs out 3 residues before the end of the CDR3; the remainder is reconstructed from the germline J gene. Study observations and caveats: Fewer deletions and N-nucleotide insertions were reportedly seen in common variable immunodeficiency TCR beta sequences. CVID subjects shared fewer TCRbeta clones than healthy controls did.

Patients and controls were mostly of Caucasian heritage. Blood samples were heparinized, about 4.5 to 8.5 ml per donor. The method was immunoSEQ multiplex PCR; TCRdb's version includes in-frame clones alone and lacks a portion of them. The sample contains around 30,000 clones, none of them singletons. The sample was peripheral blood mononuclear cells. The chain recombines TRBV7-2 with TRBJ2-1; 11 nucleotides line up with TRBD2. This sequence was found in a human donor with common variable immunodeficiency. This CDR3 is CASSLANSGGANYNEQFF. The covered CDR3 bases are TGTGCCAGCAGCTTAGCGAATAGCGGGGGGGCCAACTACAATGAG.